A single sample is the source of the 9 T cell receptor beta chains below, sequenced in a study of post-analysis software for immune sequencing data. Whole-study results and caveats: Relative to controls, patients had 5 or 6 TRBV segments at higher frequency, with TRBV5-6, TRBV5-1 and TRBV20-1 among these.

These receptors lack a known antigen. Included in the TCR beta cDNA libraries were unique molecular identifiers. TCRdb independently ran MiXCR on the PCR reads; one entry per CDR3 protein. The sample comprises fewer than 900,000 distinct CDR3 sequences, 46% of which are singletons, and approximately 5% rests with the top ten. Material for sequencing was blood. Receptors originate from a girl between 5 and 17 years old with multiple sclerosis.

V gene TRBV27 combines with J gene TRBJ2-5; a possible D gene is TRBD2 (9 bases). TRBJ2-7 explains the end of the DNA better; the J call may be wrong. CDR1 is MNHEY, CDR2 SMNVEV, per germline (reference sequence). CDR3 length equals 17 residues. The CDR3 nucleotides read TGTGCCAGCAGTTTAAGAGGCGGGGGGGGACAGGCCTACGAGCAGTACTTC. It specifies CASSLRGGGGQAYEQYF.

CDR3 DNA sequence: TGCAGCGTTCGGGGCGGGAGGAATAATGAGCAGTTCTTC. It yields the protein CSVRGGRNNEQFF. The chain combines TRBV29-1 with TRBJ2-1; 8 nucleotides line up with TRBD2. J was trimmed by 7 bases and V by 5 bases; bases with no gene match: 7. The CDR3 runs 13 residues. Germline CDR1 is SQVTM and CDR2 is ANQGSEA.

This chain uses TRBV7-9 with TRBJ1-2; 8 nucleotides match TRBD1. Germline loops: CDR1 SEHNR, CDR2 FQNEAQ (reference sequence). The J segment lost 7 bases and the V segment lost 4 bases, leaving 5 bases of the junction unmatched. The CDR3 length is 13 residues. Written as DNA, the CDR3 is TGTGCCAGCAGCTCCGGACAGGGCGCTGGCTACACCTTC. Its protein is CASSSGQGAGYTF.

The gene calls are TRBV28 and TRBJ2-3, with D maybe TRBD2 (5 bases). Trimming stripped 5 bases from V and 0 bases from J, with 12 bases between. The CDR3 sequence is 15 residues long. Per germline, CDR1 MDHEN and CDR2 SYDVKM. In DNA form, the CDR3 reads TGTGCCAGCAGTCCTAGCACTAGTAGCACAGATACGCAGTATTTT. Translated: CASSPSTSSTDTQYF.

The rearrangement uses TRBV11-1 and TRBJ1-4; D is undetermined. CDR1 is SGHAT, CDR2 FQDESV, per germline (reference sequence). The V end lost 5 bases, the J end lost 7 bases, and 17 bases lay between the germline ends. The CDR3 totals 15 residues. The CDR3 loop reads CASSQAMGGGEKLFF. In nucleotides, the CDR3 is TGTGCCAGCAGCCAAGCCATGGGAGGAGGTGAAAAACTGTTTTTT.

This clonotype was found a few times. V gene TRBV15 combines with J gene TRBJ2-1; TRBD1 matches at 10 bases. Germline V gene sequence: CDR1 LNHNV, CDR2 YYDKDF (reference sequence). The CDR3 sequence is 19 residues long. V lost 0 bases and J lost 3; bases outside the gene matches: 11. The CDR3 protein is CATSRDPPWTGGNYNEQFF. CDR3 nucleotides: TGTGCCACCAGCAGAGATCCCCCCTGGACAGGGGGAAACTACAATGAGCAGTTCTTC.

V usage is TRBV2 and J usage is TRBJ2-1; maybe TRBD1 (6 bases). V was clipped by 6 bases and J by 12 bases, with 18 bases between them. Per the germline V gene, CDR1 is SNHLY and CDR2 is FYNNEI. The CDR3 contains 13 residues. CDR3 nucleotide sequence: TGTGCCAGCAGCGCATACAGGGATCTTCGGCAGTTCTTC. Its protein product is CASSAYRDLRQFF. The whole variable domain, remainder taken from reference TRBV2 and TRBJ2-1, is EPEVTQTPSHQVTQMGQEVILRCVPISNHLYFYWYRQILGQKVEFLVSFYNNEISEKSEIFDDQFSVERPDGSNFTLKIRSTKLEDSAMYFCASSAYRDLRQFFGPGTRLTVL.

J is TRBJ2-7 and V is TRBV7-9, with 7 bases that match TRBD2. This CDR3 is built from 14 residues. The V and J ends lost 8 bases and 4 bases, in that order; junction bases with no gene match: 11. Germline loops: CDR1 SEHNR, CDR2 FQNEAQ (reference sequence). The CDR3 region has the DNA TGTGCCAGCCTTAAGACCGGGGGGTTTTACGAGCAGTACTTC. It is translated as CASLKTGGFYEQYF. Full variable domain (remainder filled in from reference TRBV7-9 and TRBJ2-7): DTGVSQNPRHKITKRGQNVTFRCDPISEHNRLYWYRQTLGQGPEFLTYFQNEAQLEKSRLLSDRFSAERPKGSFSTLEIQRTEQGDSAMYLCASLKTGGFYEQYFGPGTRLTVT.

Only one count was recorded for this clonotype. The chain uses TRBV30 and TRBJ1-1; D may be TRBD1 (5 bases). Germline-derived CDR1 and CDR2 are GTSNPN and SVGIG (reference sequence). With 3 bases removed from V and 0 bases from J, the gap between germline ends came to 20 bases. The length of the CDR3 is 17 residues. This CDR3 reads CAWRSPHRLFLNTEAFF. The CDR3 bases are TGTGCCTGGAGGAGTCCCCACAGGCTATTTTTGAACACTGAAGCTTTCTTT.